The rows below give T cell receptor beta chains drawn from one sample of a study of blood T cell repertoires in COVID-19. The table came from immunoSEQ multiplex PCR; TCRdb's copy has only in-frame clones and leaves some out. The sample consists of under 500,000 clones, roughly 89% of them appearing once. The sequenced sample consisted of peripheral blood. The source is a woman aged 25 to 45 with acute or convalescent COVID-19. The CDR3 runs from the conserved cysteine through the conserved F or W. A D gene is named only where the DNA matches it firmly. For some rows the clone size is stated as once, few or many, or as a class when expanded; others skip it.

cdr3_nt	cdr3_aa	clone_size	j_call	d_call	cdr3_length	v_call
TGTGCCACCAGCAGAGCCCCCCGGACTAGCGGAAAGGGAGATACGCAGTATTTT	CATSRAPRTSGKGDTQYF	.	TRBJ2-3	TRBD2	18	TRBV15
TGTGCCAGCAGTCCACCCGGGACAGCGCAAGAGACCCAGTACTTC	CASSPPGTAQETQYF	once	TRBJ2-5	TRBD1	15	TRBV27
TGCGCCAGCAGCCGGGACACCGATAATGGTCAGCCCCAGCATTTT	CASSRDTDNGQPQHF	.	TRBJ1-5	.	15	TRBV10-2
TGCGCCAGCAGCCAAGTGGGGGAGGGCGAAAAACTGTTTTTT	CASSQVGEGEKLFF	once	TRBJ1-4	.	14	TRBV4-1
TGTGCCAGCAGGGGAGGGAACACTGAAGCTTTCTTT	CASRGGNTEAFF	.	TRBJ1-1	.	12	TRBV7-9
TGTGCCAGCACCATGTTGAATTCACCCCTCCACTTT	CASTMLNSPLHF	once	TRBJ1-6	.	12	TRBV28
TGTGCCAGCAGCTTGACCCTCCAGGCTACCGGGGAGCTGTTTTTT	CASSLTLQATGELFF	.	TRBJ2-2	.	15	TRBV5-4
TGTGCCAGCTCACCAGTTACAGGGGGCTCCACCGGGGAGCTGTTTTTT	CASSPVTGGSTGELFF	.	TRBJ2-2	TRBD1	16	TRBV18
TGTGCCAGCGAATCGACCAGCTCAGGTTTCACAGATACGCAGTATTTT	CASESTSSGFTDTQYF	.	TRBJ2-3	.	16	TRBV27
TGTGCCAGCAGTGCACCAGGCTCAGGACAGCCCCAGCATTTT	CASSAPGSGQPQHF	once	TRBJ1-5	.	14	TRBV2
TGTGCCAGCAGCTTCACATTGACAGGGAGGAATTCACCCCTCCACTTT	CASSFTLTGRNSPLHF	.	TRBJ1-6	TRBD1	16	TRBV5-6
TGTGCTAGTGGGTTCTACGGCGGGTCCCTTCCCGGGGAGCTGTTTTTT	CASGFYGGSLPGELFF	once	TRBJ2-2	.	16	TRBV12-5
TGTGCCAGCAGACAGGGTGGCAATCAGCCCCAGCATTTT	CASRQGGNQPQHF	once	TRBJ1-5	.	13	TRBV6-5
TGTGCCAGCAGTGGAGTAGCGGGGAAGGGAACAGATACGCAGTATTTT	CASSGVAGKGTDTQYF	.	TRBJ2-3	TRBD2	16	TRBV2
TGTGCCAGTAGTATCCAAGGGGGTCCGAACACTGAAGCTTTCTTT	CASSIQGGPNTEAFF	.	TRBJ1-1	.	15	TRBV19
TGTGCCAGCAGTGACACGAGTGAGCAGTTCTTC	CASSDTSEQFF	.	TRBJ2-1	.	11	TRBV2
TGCGCCAGCAGTGCGACCGGGACACTGTATCAATCACCCCTCCACTTT	CASSATGTLYQSPLHF	.	TRBJ1-6	.	16	TRBV5-1
TGTGCCAGCAGCTCCAGGGTTGTCACCGGGGAGCTGTTTTTT	CASSSRVVTGELFF	once	TRBJ2-2	.	14	TRBV7-7
TGTGCCAGCAGTTCCCTCCGGGACACTGGAAACACCATATATTTT	CASSSLRDTGNTIYF	.	TRBJ1-3	.	15	TRBV28
TGTGCCAGCAGTGAATGGCGACAGGGGATGGGAAACACCATATATTTT	CASSEWRQGMGNTIYF	.	TRBJ1-3	TRBD1	16	TRBV6-1
TGTGCCAGCAAGAGGCGGGGGGGCTCCTACGAGCAGTACTTC	CASKRRGGSYEQYF	.	TRBJ2-7	TRBD2	14	TRBV6-5
TGTGCCAGCAGCGTAGTGTCTAGCGGCACAGATACGCAGTATTTT	CASSVVSSGTDTQYF	.	TRBJ2-3	.	15	TRBV9